The rows below give T cell receptor beta chains drawn from one sample of a study of blood T cell repertoires in COVID-19. Generated by immunoSEQ multiplex PCR, the TCRdb table keeps only in-frame clones and is missing some. The sample has about 410,000 clones, 75% to 90% seen once. The specimen sequenced was peripheral blood. These receptors all stem from a woman aged 40 to 49 with COVID-19, enrolled during active disease. Both conserved end residues are part of each CDR3. A D gene is named only where the DNA matches it firmly. Only part of the rows carry a size: once, few, many, or a class if the clone is expanded.

clone size	D gene	J gene	V gene	CDR3 length	CDR3 protein	CDR3 DNA
.	.	TRBJ1-1	TRBV6-5	15	CASRGSVVRDTEAFF	TGTGCCAGCAGGGGGAGTGTGGTACGAGACACTGAAGCTTTCTTT
.	.	TRBJ1-5	TRBV24-1	15	CATSDLTGNNQPQHF	TGTGCCACCAGTGATTTGACAGGGAACAATCAGCCCCAGCATTTT
.	TRBD1	TRBJ1-2	TRBV9	13	CASSDGTGDGYTF	TGTGCCAGCAGCGACGGGACAGGGGATGGCTACACCTTC
.	TRBD1	TRBJ1-2	TRBV29-1	12	CSVQTGAYGYTF	TGCAGCGTCCAGACAGGGGCCTATGGCTACACCTTC
.	.	TRBJ1-2	TRBV19	15	CASKIGLSGGYGYTF	TGTGCCAGTAAAATAGGCCTCTCCGGAGGCTATGGCTACACCTTC
.	TRBD1	TRBJ1-1	TRBV7-2	14	CASSRQGRNTEAFF	TGTGCCAGCAGTAGACAGGGGAGGAACACTGAAGCTTTCTTT
.	.	TRBJ1-2	TRBV27	15	CASRTFDSANYGYTF	TGTGCCAGCAGGACCTTCGACAGCGCTAACTATGGCTACACCTTC
.	.	TRBJ1-2	TRBV29-1	13	CSAATGTTYGYTF	TGCAGCGCAGCGACAGGAACCACTTATGGCTACACCTTC
.	.	TRBJ1-1	TRBV12-3/TRBV12-4	12	CASSDRNTEAFF	TGTGCCAGCAGCGACAGGAACACTGAAGCTTTCTTT
.	TRBD1	TRBJ1-2	TRBV7-9	14	CASSLDRDSYGYTF	TGTGCCAGCAGCTTAGACCGGGACAGCTATGGCTACACCTTC
.	TRBD1	TRBJ2-1	TRBV13	15	CASSLEGARFNEQFF	TGTGCCAGCAGCTTAGAGGGGGCGCGATTCAATGAGCAGTTCTTC
.	.	TRBJ2-1	TRBV28	10	CASSSREQFF	TGTGCCAGCAGTTCGAGAGAGCAGTTCTTC
.	.	TRBJ2-7	TRBV19	15	CASSISGGGGSEQYF	TGTGCCAGTAGTATCTCGGGCGGAGGGGGCTCCGAGCAGTACTTC
.	.	TRBJ2-6	TRBV7-3	17	CASRQQPAGSGANVLTF	TGTGCCAGCAGGCAACAACCCGCGGGGTCTGGGGCCAACGTCCTGACTTTC
.	TRBD1	TRBJ1-6	TRBV6-2/TRBV6-3	16	CASSPGQAAVNSPLHF	TGTGCCAGCAGTCCCGGACAGGCTGCCGTAAATTCACCCCTCCACTTT
.	TRBD1	TRBJ2-7	TRBV6-1	15	CASRDPGTGYYEQYF	TGTGCCAGCAGGGATCCCGGGACAGGGTACTACGAGCAGTACTTC
.	.	TRBJ2-5	TRBV27	16	CASSSPLAGRQETQYF	TGTGCCAGCAGTTCTCCCCTCGCAGGGCGTCAAGAGACCCAGTACTTC
.	TRBD1	TRBJ2-7	TRBV19	12	CASGDSAYEQYF	TGTGCCAGTGGGGACAGCGCTTACGAGCAGTACTTC
few	TRBD2	TRBJ2-7	TRBV28	15	CASTATSGSFYEQYF	TGTGCCAGCACCGCCACAAGCGGGAGTTTCTACGAGCAGTACTTC
.	.	TRBJ1-2	TRBV10-3	16	CAISELPRDVDYGYTF	TGTGCCATCAGTGAGTTGCCCCGGGATGTGGACTATGGCTACACCTTC
.	.	TRBJ1-5	TRBV7-9	15	CASSLAGASNQPQHF	TGTGCCAGCAGCTTAGCTGGGGCCAGCAATCAGCCCCAGCATTTT
.	.	TRBJ1-2	TRBV5-3	14	CARSLGGTPYGYTF	TGTGCCAGAAGCTTGGGAGGGACACCCTATGGCTACACCTTC
.	TRBD2	TRBJ2-1	TRBV5-4	16	CASSRSSSGRINEQFF	TGTGCCAGCAGCCGTTCCTCTAGCGGGAGGATAAATGAGCAGTTCTTC
.	.	TRBJ1-1	TRBV6-4	15	CASSDQGQLNTEAFF	TGTGCCAGCAGTGACCAGGGGCAGTTGAACACTGAAGCTTTCTTT
.	TRBD1	TRBJ1-6	TRBV7-9	17	CASSLDLDRAYNSPLHF	TGTGCCAGCAGCTTAGATCTTGACAGGGCGTATAATTCACCCCTCCACTTT
.	.	TRBJ1-1	TRBV9	15	CASTPIGAGNTEAFF	TGTGCCAGCACTCCCATAGGGGCAGGGAACACTGAAGCTTTCTTT
.	.	TRBJ2-7	TRBV29-1	12	CSVGPGPYEQYF	TGCAGCGTTGGGCCTGGCCCCTACGAGCAGTACTTC
.	.	TRBJ2-1	TRBV15	14	CATSRDPLEGEQFF	TGTGCCACCAGCAGAGATCCCCTGGAGGGTGAGCAGTTCTTC
.	TRBD2	TRBJ2-3	TRBV9	16	CASTMGTSPRTDTQYF	TGTGCCAGCACTATGGGGACTAGCCCTCGCACAGATACGCAGTATTTT
.	.	TRBJ2-6	TRBV2	15	CASSIDTAGANVLTF	TGTGCCAGCAGCATTGACACGGCTGGGGCCAACGTCCTGACTTTC
.	TRBD1	TRBJ2-2	TRBV7-3	16	CASSRQGAGNTGELFF	TGTGCCAGCAGCAGACAGGGGGCGGGTAACACCGGGGAGCTGTTTTTT
.	TRBD2	TRBJ2-1	TRBV4-3	16	CASSQLWTSEDNEQFF	TGCGCCAGCAGCCAACTTTGGACTAGTGAAGACAATGAGCAGTTCTTC
.	.	TRBJ2-3	TRBV9	14	CASSSRLSTDTQYF	TGTGCCAGCAGCTCCAGACTTTCCACAGATACGCAGTATTTT
.	.	TRBJ2-1	TRBV7-8	15	CASSLGGLDYNEQFF	TGTGCCAGCAGCTTAGGAGGTCTAGACTACAATGAGCAGTTCTTC
.	TRBD2	TRBJ2-2	TRBV7-9	18	CASSPLSVAGVRTGELFF	TGTGCCAGCAGCCCTCTATCGGTAGCGGGAGTACGAACCGGGGAGCTGTTTTTT
.	TRBD2	TRBJ2-7	TRBV5-1	15	CASSTASGTHYEQYF	TGCGCCAGCAGCACCGCTAGCGGGACCCACTACGAGCAGTACTTC
.	.	TRBJ1-1	TRBV27	13	CASSSSTNTEAFF	TGTGCCAGCAGTTCGAGCACGAACACTGAAGCTTTCTTT
.	.	TRBJ1-2	TRBV27	14	CASIARASGDGYTF	TGTGCCAGCATTGCACGGGCCTCAGGGGATGGCTACACCTTC
.	.	TRBJ1-1	TRBV7-3	13	CASSLEGNTEAFF	TGTGCCAGCAGCTTAGAGGGGAACACTGAAGCTTTCTTT
.	TRBD2	TRBJ2-1	TRBV6-2/TRBV6-3	17	CASSSPRTSGLYNEQFF	TGTGCCAGCAGTTCGCCCCGGACTAGCGGGCTCTACAATGAGCAGTTCTTC
once	TRBD2	TRBJ2-3	TRBV5-1	15	CASSLPSGSGDTQYF	TGCGCCAGCAGCTTGCCTAGCGGGAGTGGAGATACGCAGTATTTT
.	.	TRBJ1-1	TRBV2	13	CASAGEVTSEAFF	TGTGCCAGCGCCGGGGAGGTCACGAGTGAGGCTTTCTTT
once	.	TRBJ1-2	TRBV7-3	15	CASSSQGGGDYGYTF	TGTGCCAGCAGTTCCCAGGGAGGGGGGGACTATGGCTACACCTTC
.	.	TRBJ2-2	TRBV28	14	CASTPRTKTGELFF	TGTGCCAGCACCCCACGAACAAAAACCGGGGAGCTGTTTTTT
.	TRBD1	TRBJ1-2	TRBV4-3	15	CASSHDRDRGYGYTF	TGCGCCAGCAGCCATGACAGGGATCGGGGCTATGGCTACACCTTC